This passage covers 15 T cell receptor beta chains from one sample sequenced in a study of blood T cell repertoires in COVID-19. Profiled with immunoSEQ multiplex PCR; TCRdb holds only in-frame clones, not every one. The repertoire holds tens of thousands of clones, with around 79% as singletons. The specimen was peripheral blood. The origin of the receptors is a man aged 50-60 years with acute or convalescent COVID-19.

This chain uses TRBV4-2 with TRBJ2-3, with a possible D match to TRBD2 (5 bases). Trimming left V 0 bases short and J 1 base short, with 11 bases between. CDR1 is LGHNA and CDR2 is YNFKEQ in the germline V gene. The CDR3 loop spans 16 amino acids. The chain's CDR3 is CASSQDFSGGTDTQYF. In DNA form, the CDR3 reads TGTGCCAGCAGCCAAGATTTCAGCGGAGGCACAGATACGCAGTATTTT.

V is TRBV7-3 and J is TRBJ2-2; possible D gene TRBD1, 5 bases. The germline CDR1 and CDR2 sequences are SGHTA and FQGTGA. The CDR3 loop spans 15 amino acids. V was trimmed by 5 bases and J by 1 base, leaving 11 bases between them. CDR3 region: CASSPDSQNTGELFF. Written as DNA, the CDR3 is TGTGCCAGCAGCCCCGACAGTCAGAACACCGGGGAGCTGTTTTTT.

The DNA for the CDR3 is TGTGCCAGCAGTTACGGGACATTCTATCAGCCCCAGCATTTT. Protein: CASSYGTFYQPQHF. The rearrangement joins TRBV6-2 or TRBV6-3 to TRBJ1-5, with a tentative D call TRBD1 (6 bases). This CDR3 contains 14 residues. V shed 2 bases and J shed 5 bases, with 10 bases lying between them. Germline V gene sequence: CDR1 MNHEY, CDR2 SVGEGT.

CDR3: CASSLERTGSYEQYF. In DNA, the CDR3 is TGCGCCAGCAGCTTGGAGCGGACGGGGTCCTACGAGCAGTACTTC. This chain connects TRBV5-1 to TRBJ2-7; maybe TRBD2 (5 bases). The length of the CDR3 is 15 residues. V was clipped by 0 bases and J by 1 base, with 11 bases between them. Looked up from germline, CDR1 is SGHRS and CDR2 is YFSETQ.

The chain uses TRBV2 and TRBJ1-2; D is perhaps TRBD1 (6 bases). V dropped 6 bases and J dropped 3 bases, with 8 bases sitting between them. The CDR3 has 12 residues. CDR1 and CDR2 (germline): SNHLY, FYNNEI. Written as DNA, the CDR3 is TGTGCCAGCAGGGGGGCTGACTATGGCTACACCTTC. This sequence encodes CASRGADYGYTF. Together with reference TRBV2 and TRBJ1-2, the CDR3 gives the full variable domain: EPEVTQTPSHQVTQMGQEVILRCVPISNHLYFYWYRQILGQKVEFLVSFYNNEISEKSEIFDDQFSVERPDGSNFTLKIRSTKLEDSAMYFCASRGADYGYTFGSGTRLTVV.

The chain has TRBV5-1 and TRBJ2-7; 8 nucleotides align to TRBD1. Germline CDR1 is SGHRS and CDR2 is YFSETQ. The CDR3 runs to 15 residues. The V segment lost 4 bases and the J segment 5 bases; nucleotides outside the gene matches: 11. This chain's CDR3 is CASSRRQGIFDEQYF. The CDR3 DNA is TGCGCCAGCAGCCGACGACAGGGGATCTTCGACGAGCAGTACTTC. Variable domain in full (rest from reference TRBV5-1 and TRBJ2-7): KAGVTQTPRYLIKTRGQQVTLSCSPISGHRSVSWYQQTPGQGLQFLFEYFSETQRNKGNFPGRFSGRQFSNSRSEMNVSTLELGDSALYLCASSRRQGIFDEQYFGPGTRLTVT.

J is TRBJ2-7 and V is TRBV9; D may be TRBD2 (5 bases). CDR1 and CDR2 from the germline V gene are SGDLS and YYNGEE. The length of the CDR3 is 16 residues. Trimming took 0 bases from V and 0 from J, leaving 13 bases between them. In DNA, the CDR3 is TGTGCCAGCAGCGTAGAAGGCAGCGGAGACTCCTACGAGCAGTACTTC. Protein sequence: CASSVEGSGDSYEQYF.

This clone was detected a few times. V is TRBV6-1 and J is TRBJ1-5; D is undetermined. Germline CDR1 and CDR2: MNHNS and SASEGT. V lost 3 bases to trimming and J lost 6 bases, with 3 bases between them. The CDR3 spans 11 residues. The CDR3 sequence is CASSDLQPQHF. The CDR3 bases are TGTGCCAGCAGTGATCTTCAGCCCCAGCATTTT.

The chain recombines TRBV27 with TRBJ1-5; D is uncertain. Trimming took off 3 bases at V and 0 bases at J, with 12 bases between the two ends. The V gene's germline CDR1 is MNHEY and CDR2 SMNVEV (reference sequence). This CDR3 comprises 16 residues. CDR3 nucleotide sequence: TGTGCCAGCAGTTTCCGCGGGGTGGATAGCAATCAGCCCCAGCATTTT. As protein: CASSFRGVDSNQPQHF.

This clone was observed a single time. The V call is TRBV5-4, the J call TRBJ2-3; 15 nucleotides line up with TRBD2. The length of the CDR3 is 18 residues. V lost 4 bases to trimming and J lost 6 bases; unmatched junction nucleotides: 12. CDR1 SGHNT and CDR2 YYREEE come from the germline V gene (reference sequence). CDR3 amino acids: CASSPPVGLAGGPDTQYF. In DNA form, the CDR3 reads TGTGCCAGCAGCCCCCCCGTAGGACTAGCGGGAGGGCCGGATACGCAGTATTTT.

This clone has just one count. The rearrangement links TRBV27 to TRBJ2-3; 7 bases align to TRBD2. The ends lost 2 bases at V and 4 bases at J; junction bases unmatched: 6. The CDR3 runs 15 residues. Germline assignment: CDR1 MNHEY and CDR2 SMNVEV (reference sequence). The CDR3 bases are TGTGCCAGCAGTTTAGCGGGAGTAGAGCCAGATACGCAGTATTTT. Protein sequence: CASSLAGVEPDTQYF.

The rearrangement joins TRBV11-3 to TRBJ2-1; TRBD2 matches at 8 bases. With V trimmed by 1 base and J by 8 bases, 7 bases remained unmatched. Per the germline V gene, CDR1 is SGHNT and CDR2 is YENEEA. This CDR3 is 15 amino acids long. As DNA, the CDR3 is TGTGCCAGCAGCTTAGGCCTAGCGGGCGGGTATGAGCAGTTCTTC. Its translation is CASSLGLAGGYEQFF.

CDR3 sequence: CASSPPRGTGANVLTF. The CDR3 bases are TGTGCCAGCAGCCCTCCCCGGGGGACTGGGGCCAACGTCCTGACTTTC. The chain uses TRBV14 and TRBJ2-6, with TRBD2 as a possible D gene (6 bases). The CDR3 has 16 amino acids. In germline, CDR1 is SGHDN, CDR2 FVKESK. V lost 4 bases, J lost 2 bases, and 12 bases lay in between.

The chain is built from TRBV7-6 and TRBJ1-4, with D tentatively TRBD1 (6 bases). V lost 0 bases, J lost 7 bases, and 21 bases lay in between. Germline V lookup: CDR1 SGHVS, CDR2 FNYEAQ. The CDR3 runs 18 residues. Written as DNA, the CDR3 is TGTGCCAGCAGCTTAGCGCGCAGGGGCAGCCCGTTTGGTGAAAAACTGTTTTTT. Its protein product is CASSLARRGSPFGEKLFF.

The rearrangement joins TRBV16 to TRBJ1-2; TRBD1 matches at 10 bases. The CDR3 totals 13 residues. Germline V CDR1 and CDR2: KGHSY, FQNENV. The ends lost 4 bases at V and 8 bases at J; junction bases unmatched: 4. The CDR3 DNA follows: TGTGCCAGCAGCCTCGGGACAGGGGTAGGCTACACCTTC. Translated: CASSLGTGVGYTF.